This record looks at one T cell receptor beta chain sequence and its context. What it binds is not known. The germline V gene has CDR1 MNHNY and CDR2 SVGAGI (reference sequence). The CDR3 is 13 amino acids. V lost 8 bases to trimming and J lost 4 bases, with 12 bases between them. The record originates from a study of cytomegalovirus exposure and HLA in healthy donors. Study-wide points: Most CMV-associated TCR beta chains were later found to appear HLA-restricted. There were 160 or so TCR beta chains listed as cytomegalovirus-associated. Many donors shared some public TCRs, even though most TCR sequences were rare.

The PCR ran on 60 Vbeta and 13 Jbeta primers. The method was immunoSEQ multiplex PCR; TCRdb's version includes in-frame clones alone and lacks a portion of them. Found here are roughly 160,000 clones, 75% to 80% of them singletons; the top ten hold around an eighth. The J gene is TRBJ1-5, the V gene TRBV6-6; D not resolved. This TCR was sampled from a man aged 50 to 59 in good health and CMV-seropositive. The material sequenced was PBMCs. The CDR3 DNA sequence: TGTGCCAGCCTGCGGGGTTATAATCAGCCCCAGCATTTT. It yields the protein CASLRGYNQPQHF.